The clone carrying this T cell receptor beta chain was picked up many times. The CDR3 has 13 amino acids. The ends were cut back, 2 bases at V and 4 bases at J, with 7 bases in the middle. Germline-derived CDR1 and CDR2 are KGHDR and SFDVKD. This record belongs to a study of patients and donors after allogeneic stem cell transplantation. TCRdb analysed the RT-PCR reads with MiXCR anew, one entry per CDR3 protein. The sample consists of over 400,000 distinct CDR3 sequences, 16% of them appearing once. The rearrangement joins TRBV24-1 to TRBJ1-2; D call uncertain. The sequencing sample was made of blood, either unsorted or a sorted T cell fraction (not recorded which). The receptor's source is a human donor who was either an allogeneic HSCT recipient or a stem cell or donor lymphocyte infusion donor (not recorded which). It is not recorded whose cells these are; they may come from a transplant donor. The DNA for the CDR3 is TGTGCCACCAGTGATTCAAATGCCTATGGCTACACCTTC. Its protein product is CATSDSNAYGYTF.